Below, one T cell receptor (beta chain) is given with its context. TCRdb recomputed calls from the RT-PCR reads with MiXCR, one row per CDR3 protein. The sample holds roughly 10,000 distinct CDR3 sequences, over 65% seen once. The CDR3 spans 16 residues. Trimming took 1 base from V and 0 from J, leaving 13 bases between them. Germline loops: CDR1 SQVTM, CDR2 ANQGSEA. This entry is derived from a study of yellow fever vaccine responses in identical twins. V usage is TRBV29-1 and J usage is TRBJ2-1; tentatively, D is TRBD1 (5 bases). The sequencing used T cells from blood (PBMCs), unsorted or a sorted subset (not recorded which), collected before or after yellow fever vaccination (not recorded which). The TCR was taken from a woman aged 18 to 35 who received the yellow fever vaccine. The CDR3 bases are TGCAGCGTTGAAGGGGTCACAGGTATCTCCTACAATGAGCAGTTCTTC. Protein sequence: CSVEGVTGISYNEQFF.